This passage covers 6 T cell receptor beta chains from one sample sequenced in a study of T cells after yellow fever vaccination. TCRdb called the 5' RACE reads again in MiXCR, with one record for every CDR3 protein. The data contain some 110,000 distinct CDR3 sequences, nearly 7.5% of them seen just once; the ten biggest clones take up 2% to 3%. The sample was CD4+ T cells sorted from PBMCs, taken approximately 11 days after the first yellow fever vaccination. Every receptor here comes from a man aged 18 to 29 who received the YFV17D yellow fever vaccine.

This clonotype occurred a few times. This rearrangement joins TRBV5-1 to TRBJ2-5; D is perhaps TRBD1 or TRBD2 (5 bases each). Germline CDR1 and CDR2: SGHRS and YFSETQ. The CDR3 loop spans 14 amino acids. V dropped 0 bases and J dropped 7 bases, with 13 bases sitting between them. The CDR3 protein is CASSLVGTVRTQYF. The DNA of the CDR3 is TGCGCCAGCAGCTTGGTGGGGACCGTAAGGACCCAGTACTTC.

This clonotype was counted ten times or more. The J gene is TRBJ2-1, the V gene TRBV4-2; D perhaps matches TRBD2 (5 bases). V dropped 4 bases and J dropped 7 bases, with 17 bases sitting between them. CDR1 LGHNA and CDR2 YNFKEQ come from the germline V gene. The length of the CDR3 is 15 residues. For the CDR3, the DNA is TGTGCCAGCAGCCCACCACACACCTCGGGGAATGAGCAGTTCTTC. Residues: CASSPPHTSGNEQFF.

There are many counts of this clonotype. The chain links TRBV7-8 to TRBJ2-2, with D tentatively TRBD2 (6 bases). CDR3 size: 15 residues. Deletions cut 6 bases from V and 4 bases from J, with 15 bases between. CDR1 is SGHVS, CDR2 FQNEAQ, per germline. The CDR3 here is CASREASVPTGELFF. CDR3 nucleotide sequence: TGTGCCAGCAGGGAGGCTAGCGTCCCCACCGGGGAGCTGTTTTTT.

This clonotype was counted ten times or more. The chain links TRBV27 to TRBJ1-6; 10 bases agree with TRBD1. CDR1 and CDR2 (germline): MNHEY, SMNVEV (reference sequence). After removal of 5 bases from V and 7 bases from J, the junction contained 8 bases not matched to a gene. The CDR3 is 16 amino acids. The CDR3: CASSKNPGQGNSPLHF. The CDR3 bases are TGTGCCAGCAGTAAGAACCCGGGACAGGGGAATTCACCCCTCCACTTT.

In its sample, this clonotype was seen many times. The chain couples TRBV29-1 to TRBJ2-5; D perhaps matches TRBD1 (6 bases). V lost 6 bases to trimming and J lost 7 bases, with 15 bases between them. The CDR3 is 12 residues long. Germline CDR1 and CDR2: SQVTM and ANQGSEA. DNA of the CDR3: TGCAGCGTACCCAGGGGTAGGGGGACCCAGTACTTC. The encoded protein is CSVPRGRGTQYF.

This clonotype was seen only a few times. The chain links TRBV24-1 to TRBJ1-1, with a tentative D call TRBD1 (5 bases). Germline CDR1 and CDR2: KGHDR and SFDVKD. V lost 10 bases, J lost 1 base, and 12 bases lay in between. This CDR3 has 13 amino acids. CDR3 nucleotide sequence: TGTGCCACACAAGGACACTCGAACACTGAAGCTTTCTTT. The encoded protein is CATQGHSNTEAFF.